This paragraph covers one T cell receptor (beta chain) sequence. Its antigen is not known. In making TCR cDNA, 5'RACE template switching added a universal primer site and UMIs to it. TCRdb re-called the 5' RACE reads with MiXCR, one entry per CDR3 protein. The sample includes roughly 500,000 distinct CDR3 sequences, over 15% of them seen just once. The CDR3 covers 15 residues. The ends were cut back, 5 bases at V and 4 bases at J, with 19 bases in the middle. Looked up from germline, CDR1 is SGDLS and CDR2 is YYNGEE. The data originate from a study of T cells after yellow fever vaccination. Findings of the study overall: The appearance of a small share of clonotypes in both CD4 and CD8 compartments was observed.

This sample comprised PBMCs, obtained 15 days after the yellow fever booster vaccination. This clonotype was obtained from a man aged 25 to 40 who received the YFV17D yellow fever vaccine. The rearrangement uses TRBV9 and TRBJ2-7, with unresolved D. CDR3 in amino acids: CASSAGSMTIYEQYF. The CDR3 nucleotides are TGTGCCAGCAGTGCAGGCTCAATGACGATATACGAGCAGTACTTC.